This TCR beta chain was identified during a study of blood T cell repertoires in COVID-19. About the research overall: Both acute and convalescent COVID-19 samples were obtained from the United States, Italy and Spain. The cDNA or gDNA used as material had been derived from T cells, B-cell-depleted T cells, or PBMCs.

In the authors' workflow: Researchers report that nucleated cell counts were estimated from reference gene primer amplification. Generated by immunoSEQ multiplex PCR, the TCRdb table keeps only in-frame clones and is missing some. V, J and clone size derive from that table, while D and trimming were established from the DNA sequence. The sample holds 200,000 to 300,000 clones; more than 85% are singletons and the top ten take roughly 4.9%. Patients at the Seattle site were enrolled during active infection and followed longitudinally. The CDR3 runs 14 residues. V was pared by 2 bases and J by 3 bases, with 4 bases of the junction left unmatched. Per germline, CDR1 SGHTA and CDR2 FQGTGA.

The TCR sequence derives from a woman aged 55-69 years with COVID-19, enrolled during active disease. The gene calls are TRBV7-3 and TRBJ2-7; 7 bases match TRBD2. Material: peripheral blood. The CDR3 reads CASSLQAGYYEQYF. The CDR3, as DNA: TGTGCCAGCAGCTTACAAGCGGGGTACTACGAGCAGTACTTC.